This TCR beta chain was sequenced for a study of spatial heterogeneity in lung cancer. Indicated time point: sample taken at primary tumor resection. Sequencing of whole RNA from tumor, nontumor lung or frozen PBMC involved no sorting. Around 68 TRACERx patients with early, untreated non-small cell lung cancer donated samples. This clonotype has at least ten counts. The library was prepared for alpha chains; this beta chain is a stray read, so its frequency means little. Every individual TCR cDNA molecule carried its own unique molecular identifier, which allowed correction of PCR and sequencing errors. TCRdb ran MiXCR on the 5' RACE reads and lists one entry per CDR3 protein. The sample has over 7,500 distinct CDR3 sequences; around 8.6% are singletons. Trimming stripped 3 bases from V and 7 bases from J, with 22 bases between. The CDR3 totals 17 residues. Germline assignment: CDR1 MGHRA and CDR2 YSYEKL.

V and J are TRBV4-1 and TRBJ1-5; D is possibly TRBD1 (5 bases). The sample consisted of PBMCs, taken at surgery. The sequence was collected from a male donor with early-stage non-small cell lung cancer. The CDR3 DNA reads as TGCGCCAGCAGCCAGGGGCCCTGGACTGAGGGCCGGCAGCCCCAGCATTTT. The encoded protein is CASSQGPWTEGRQPQHF.